These 29 T cell receptor beta chains originate from one sample sequenced in a study of T cell responses to AZD1222 COVID-19 vaccine. Generated by immunoSEQ multiplex PCR, the TCRdb table keeps only in-frame clones and is missing some. The sample lists around 140,000 clones; about 89% were seen once. The sample was peripheral blood, taken 28 days after the second AZD1222 dose. The receptors were gathered from an adult who received the AZD1222 COVID-19 vaccine.

For the CDR3, the DNA is TGTGCCAGCAGCAAATGTCGGGCAGGGGACGTTAGCACCTACGAGCAGTACTTC. It yields the protein CASSKCRAGDVSTYEQYF. The genes are TRBV21-1 and TRBJ2-7; the D segment call TRBD1 is taken from the table without a DNA check. TRBV21-1 is noted as a pseudogene. The CDR3 has 18 residues.

The V and J genes are TRBV19 and TRBJ2-1; 7 nucleotides line up with TRBD2. Trimming took 4 bases from V and 4 from J; bases not matched to a gene: 4. The length of the CDR3 is 14 residues. The germline V gene has CDR1 LNHDA and CDR2 SQIVND (reference sequence). DNA of the CDR3: TGTGCCAGTAGTAGGAGGGAGGGATACAATGAGCAGTTCTTC. Residues: CASSRREGYNEQFF.

The chain joins TRBV10-1 to TRBJ2-3; TRBD2 agrees at 7 bases. The germline V gene has CDR1 WNHNN and CDR2 SYGVQD (reference sequence). There are 14 residues in the CDR3. V lost 5 bases and J lost 0; bases outside the gene matches: 2. CDR3 amino acids: CASSLGGSTDTQYF. DNA for the CDR3: TGCGCCAGCAGTTTGGGAGGGAGCACAGATACGCAGTATTTT.

This sequence joins TRBV18 and TRBJ1-2; TRBD1 matches 8 bases. Germline V gives CDR1 KGHSH, CDR2 LQKENI. V lost 3 bases and J lost 0; bases outside the gene matches: 9. This CDR3 has 17 amino acids. CDR3 region: CASSPLIDRGANYGYTF. In DNA, the CDR3 is TGTGCCAGCTCACCTCTGATTGACAGGGGAGCTAACTATGGCTACACCTTC.

This clone was found once. The genes are TRBV5-6 and TRBJ2-7, with 7 bases identical to TRBD1. The germline V gene encodes CDR1 SGHDT and CDR2 YYEEEE. V dropped 3 bases and J dropped 2; count of bases not matched to a gene: 8. The CDR3 consists of 15 residues. CDR3 bases: TGTGCCAGCAGCTCAAACCGACAGGGAGCCTACGAGCAGTACTTC. Its translation is CASSSNRQGAYEQYF.

Notes on this clone: Other DNA sequences from this sample encode an identical CDR3 as well. This chain joins TRBV19 and TRBJ1-2, with D perhaps matching TRBD1 (5 bases). This CDR3 is built from 13 residues. Deletions cut 1 base from V and 4 bases from J, with 7 bases between. Germline CDR1 is LNHDA and CDR2 is SQIVND (reference sequence). The CDR3 DNA reads as TGTGCCAGTAGTATAGGTGGGGGCTATGGCTACACCTTC. This encodes CASSIGGGYGYTF.

The J gene is TRBJ2-1, the V gene TRBV15, with 10 bases identical to TRBD2. With 4 bases clipped from V and 4 bases from J, the junction kept 10 bases outside the gene matches. The germline V gene encodes CDR1 LNHNV and CDR2 YYDKDF (reference sequence). The CDR3 spans 17 residues. CDR3 residues: CATSTKLAGGVYNEQFF. CDR3 bases: TGTGCCACCAGCACCAAATTAGCGGGAGGCGTTTACAATGAGCAGTTCTTC.

This chain links TRBV21-1 with TRBJ1-1; TRBD1, as called in the table, went unchecked against the DNA. TRBV21-1 constitutes a pseudogene. This CDR3 is built from 12 residues. Written as DNA, the CDR3 is TGTGCCAGCAGCAAGGGACAGCCTGAAGCTTTCTTT. Residues: CASSKGQPEAFF.

The chain links TRBV7-8 to TRBJ2-3; 11 nucleotides align to TRBD2. The germline V gene has CDR1 SGHVS and CDR2 FQNEAQ. Trimming cost V 5 bases and J 1 base; bases outside gene matches: 5. This CDR3 has 16 amino acids. This chain's CDR3 is CASSELAGARTDTQYF. The DNA of the CDR3 is TGTGCCAGCAGCGAACTAGCGGGGGCGCGCACAGATACGCAGTATTTT.

The chain recombines TRBV5-6 with TRBJ2-1; 10 nucleotides agree with TRBD2. There are 16 residues in the CDR3. CDR1 and CDR2 from the germline V gene are SGHDT and YYEEEE. With 0 bases clipped from V and 9 bases from J, the junction kept 9 bases outside the gene matches. This CDR3 reads CASSLASGGKGGEQFF. CDR3 DNA: TGTGCCAGCAGCTTGGCTAGCGGGGGAAAGGGCGGTGAGCAGTTCTTC. Complete variable domain (other parts from reference TRBV5-6 and TRBJ2-1): DAGVTQSPTHLIKTRGQQVTLRCSPKSGHDTVSWYQQALGQGPQFIFQYYEEEERQRGNFPDRFSGHQFPNYSSELNVNALLLGDSALYLCASSLASGGKGGEQFFGPGTRLTVL.

This chain links TRBV4-2 with TRBJ2-5; perhaps TRBD1 as D (6 bases). Trimming cost V 0 bases and J 3 bases, with 8 bases left between them. CDR1 is LGHNA and CDR2 is YNFKEQ in the germline V gene. The CDR3 contains 14 residues. CDR3 region: CASSQEGGEETQYF. DNA of the CDR3: TGTGCCAGCAGCCAAGAAGGGGGAGAAGAGACCCAGTACTTC.

This rearrangement joins TRBV2 to TRBJ1-2; no firm D call. Germline CDR1 is SNHLY and CDR2 is FYNNEI. V lost 1 base to trimming and J lost 2 bases, with 8 bases between them. The CDR3 contains 14 residues. The CDR3, as DNA: TGTGCCAGCAGTGAAGGCCGGCGGAACTATGGCTACACCTTC. Translation: CASSEGRRNYGYTF. The complete variable domain, with remaining parts taken from reference TRBV2 and TRBJ1-2, reads EPEVTQTPSHQVTQMGQEVILRCVPISNHLYFYWYRQILGQKVEFLVSFYNNEISEKSEIFDDQFSVERPDGSNFTLKIRSTKLEDSAMYFCASSEGRRNYGYTFGSGTRLTVV.

This clone has a handful of counts. This chain connects TRBV21-1 to TRBJ2-3; the D segment call TRBD2 is taken from the table without a DNA check. TRBV21-1 is classified as a pseudogene. The CDR3 has 15 amino acids. The CDR3, as DNA: TGTGCCAGCAGCAAACTAGCGGGAGGCACAGATACGCAGTATTTT. The encoded protein is CASSKLAGGTDTQYF.

This chain joins TRBV4-2 and TRBJ1-6; 11 bases map to TRBD1. With V trimmed by 3 bases and J by 9 bases, 10 bases remained unmatched. Germline V gives CDR1 LGHNA, CDR2 YNFKEQ. The CDR3 consists of 17 residues. The CDR3, as DNA: TGTGCCAGCAGCCAGCCTGCGAGGGGACAGGGGGGTTCACCCCTCCACTTT. This gives the protein CASSQPARGQGGSPLHF.

V gene TRBV18 combines with J gene TRBJ1-1; D is uncertain. CDR3 length: 13 residues. CDR1 KGHSH and CDR2 LQKENI come from the germline V gene. V gave up 2 bases and J gave up 7 bases, with 11 bases separating them. In DNA, the CDR3 is TGTGCCAGCTCACCATTCACACCCAATGAAGCTTTCTTT. Translation: CASSPFTPNEAFF. Full variable domain (remainder filled in from reference TRBV18 and TRBJ1-1): NAGVMQNPRHLVRRRGQEARLRCSPMKGHSHVYWYRQLPEEGLKFMVYLQKENIIDESGMPKERFSAEFPKEGPSILRIQQVVRGDSAAYFCASSPFTPNEAFFGQGTRLTVV.

This clone was recorded only once. This chain joins TRBV11-1 and TRBJ2-1; D not resolved. Germline V gene lookup returns CDR1 SGHAT and CDR2 FQDESV (reference sequence). CDR3 length: 16 amino acids. Trimming removed 3 bases from V and 4 bases from J, with 16 bases in between. The CDR3 DNA is TGTGCCAGCAGCTTGTCCGGAGCAGATCGATACAATGAGCAGTTCTTC. It yields the protein CASSLSGADRYNEQFF.

The chain recombines TRBV11-3 with TRBJ1-1; D is perhaps TRBD1 (5 bases). This CDR3 is built from 15 residues. Looked up from germline, CDR1 is SGHNT and CDR2 is YENEEA. Trimming took 4 bases from V and 2 from J, leaving 14 bases between them. CDR3 residues: CASSYQGRYNTEAFF. Written as DNA, the CDR3 is TGTGCCAGCAGCTATCAGGGCCGCTACAACACTGAAGCTTTCTTT.

The V gene is TRBV21-1, the J gene TRBJ1-5; the table's D call TRBD1 went unverified against the DNA. TRBV21-1 is a pseudogene segment. This CDR3 is 16 amino acids long. The CDR3 here is CASSKIPGYSNQPQHF. In DNA form, the CDR3 reads TGTGCCAGCAGCAAAATTCCAGGTTATAGCAATCAGCCCCAGCATTTT.

V is TRBV7-9 and J is TRBJ2-2; 14 bases line up with TRBD2. This CDR3 is 18 amino acids long. Germline trimming cut 2 bases from V and 1 base from J; bases unmatched to any gene: 3. The V gene's germline CDR1 is SEHNR and CDR2 FQNEAQ (reference sequence). In nucleotides, the CDR3 is TGTGCCAGCAGCTTACCCGGGACTAGCGGGAGGAACACCGGGGAGCTGTTTTTT. It translates to CASSLPGTSGRNTGELFF.

This clone has more than one count but fewer than ten. This chain connects TRBV7-2 to TRBJ2-7; 9 bases agree with TRBD2. The CDR3 covers 15 residues. The junction had 11 bases not matched to a gene; V was cut back by 4 bases and J by 7 bases. The V gene's germline CDR1 is SGHTA and CDR2 FQGNSA. The chain's CDR3 is CASSSSGGLTSEQYF. Here the CDR3 DNA reads TGTGCCAGCAGCTCCAGCGGGGGGTTGACAAGTGAGCAGTACTTC.

V and J are TRBV20-1 and TRBJ1-1, with D unresolved. This CDR3 comprises 11 residues. V was pared by 5 bases and J by 7 bases, with 11 bases between. CDR1 is DFQATT and CDR2 is SNEGSKA in the germline V gene (reference sequence). CDR3: CSAPLLNEAFF. Here the CDR3 DNA reads TGCAGTGCTCCCTTGTTGAATGAAGCTTTCTTT.

The chain combines TRBV19 with TRBJ1-3; possible D gene TRBD1, 6 bases. The CDR3 is 14 residues long. Trimming removed 5 bases at V and 5 bases at J, with 13 bases between. CDR1 and CDR2 (germline): LNHDA, SQIVND (reference sequence). CDR3 bases: TGTGCCAGTAGTCCTCTCGGACAGCGAAACACCATATATTTT. Protein product: CASSPLGQRNTIYF.

This chain connects TRBV19 to TRBJ1-2; D is perhaps TRBD1 (6 bases). V was shortened by 8 bases and J by 3 bases, with 16 bases between the two germline ends. The CDR3 is 14 amino acids. Germline-derived CDR1 and CDR2 are LNHDA and SQIVND (reference sequence). CDR3 sequence (DNA): TGTGCCAGTGCGGACAGCCCCTGGGACTATGGCTACACCTTC. This encodes CASADSPWDYGYTF.

The gene calls are TRBV2 and TRBJ2-5; 10 nucleotides match TRBD1. The germline gives CDR1 SNHLY, CDR2 FYNNEI. V shed 6 bases and J 6 bases; nucleotides not matched to a gene: 16. This CDR3 spans 17 amino acids. This CDR3 is CASSAATGGQGGKTQYF. Here the CDR3 DNA reads TGTGCCAGCAGCGCCGCGACAGGGGGCCAGGGGGGAAAGACCCAGTACTTC.

The V and J genes are TRBV6-5 and TRBJ1-1, with 7 bases that match TRBD1. V shed 2 bases and J 4 bases; nucleotides not matched to a gene: 4. There are 14 residues in the CDR3. The germline CDR1 and CDR2 sequences are MNHEY and SVGAGI. CDR3 DNA: TGTGCCAGCAGTTACGGGGCAGGGGGCACTGAAGCTTTCTTT. It yields the protein CASSYGAGGTEAFF.

The chain combines TRBV11-2 with TRBJ2-1, with 9 bases aligning to TRBD2. Germline V gene data show CDR1 as SGHAT and CDR2 as FQNNGV. CDR3 length: 16 residues. Trimming at V came to 3 bases and at J to 3 bases, leaving 6 bases not matched to a gene. The CDR3 is CASSLASGTFYNEQFF. Written as DNA, the CDR3 is TGTGCCAGCAGCTTGGCTAGCGGGACGTTCTACAATGAGCAGTTCTTC.

The chain combines TRBV19 with TRBJ2-6; D remains unclear. This CDR3 contains 15 residues. Trimming pared 3 bases from V and 2 bases from J, leaving 8 bases between. Germline V gives CDR1 LNHDA, CDR2 SQIVND (reference sequence). In DNA form, the CDR3 reads TGTGCCAGTAGTATCGTACGAACTGGGGCCAACGTCCTGACTTTC. It encodes CASSIVRTGANVLTF.

The rearrangement uses TRBV7-8 and TRBJ1-2, with 8 positions matching TRBD1. Germline lookup yields CDR1 SGHVS and CDR2 FQNEAQ. The J segment lost 3 bases and the V segment lost 5 bases, leaving 8 bases of the junction unmatched. The CDR3 is 15 amino acids. CDR3 coding DNA: TGTGCCAGCAGCCTCAGACAGGGACAGGACTATGGCTACACCTTC. This encodes CASSLRQGQDYGYTF.

This chain joins TRBV29-1 and TRBJ1-1; 7 positions match TRBD1. Germline V lookup: CDR1 SQVTM, CDR2 ANQGSEA. The CDR3 has 13 residues. J gave up 6 bases and V 4 bases, and 8 bases lay outside the gene matches. CDR3 region: CSVGHTQGAEAFF. CDR3 sequence (DNA): TGCAGCGTTGGCCACACCCAGGGGGCTGAAGCTTTCTTT.